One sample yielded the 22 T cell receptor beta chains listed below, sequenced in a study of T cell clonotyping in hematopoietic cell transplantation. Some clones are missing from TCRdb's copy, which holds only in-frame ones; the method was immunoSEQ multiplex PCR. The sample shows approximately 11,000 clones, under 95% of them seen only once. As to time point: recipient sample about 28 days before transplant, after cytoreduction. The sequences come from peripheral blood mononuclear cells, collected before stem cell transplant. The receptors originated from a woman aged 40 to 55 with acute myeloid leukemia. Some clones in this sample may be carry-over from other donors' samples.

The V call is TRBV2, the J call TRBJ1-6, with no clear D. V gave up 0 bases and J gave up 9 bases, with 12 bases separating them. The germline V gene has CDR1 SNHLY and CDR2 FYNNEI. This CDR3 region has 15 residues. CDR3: CASSEALAGGSPLHF. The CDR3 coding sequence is TGTGCCAGCAGTGAAGCCCTGGCCGGTGGTTCACCCCTCCACTTT. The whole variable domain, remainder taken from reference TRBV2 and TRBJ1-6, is EPEVTQTPSHQVTQMGQEVILRCVPISNHLYFYWYRQILGQKVEFLVSFYNNEISEKSEIFDDQFSVERPDGSNFTLKIRSTKLEDSAMYFCASSEALAGGSPLHFGNGTRLTVT.

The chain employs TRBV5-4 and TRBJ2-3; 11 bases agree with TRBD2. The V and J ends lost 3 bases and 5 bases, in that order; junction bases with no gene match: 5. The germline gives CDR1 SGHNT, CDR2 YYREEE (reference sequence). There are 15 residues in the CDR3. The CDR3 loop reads CASSYDSGRGDTQYF. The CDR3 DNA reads TGTGCCAGCAGCTATGATAGCGGGAGGGGAGATACGCAGTATTTT.

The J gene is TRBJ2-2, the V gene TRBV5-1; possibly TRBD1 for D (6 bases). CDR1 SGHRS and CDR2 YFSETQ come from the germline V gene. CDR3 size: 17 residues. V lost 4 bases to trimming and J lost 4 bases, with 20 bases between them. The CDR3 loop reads CASSPGTPGASTGELFF. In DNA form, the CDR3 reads TGCGCCAGCAGCCCGGGAACCCCAGGGGCGAGCACCGGGGAGCTGTTTTTT.

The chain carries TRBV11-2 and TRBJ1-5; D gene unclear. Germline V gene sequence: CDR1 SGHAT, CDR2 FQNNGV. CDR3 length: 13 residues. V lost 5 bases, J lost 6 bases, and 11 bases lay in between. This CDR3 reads CASSPGVAQPQHF. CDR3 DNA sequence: TGTGCCAGCAGCCCCGGTGTTGCTCAGCCCCAGCATTTT.

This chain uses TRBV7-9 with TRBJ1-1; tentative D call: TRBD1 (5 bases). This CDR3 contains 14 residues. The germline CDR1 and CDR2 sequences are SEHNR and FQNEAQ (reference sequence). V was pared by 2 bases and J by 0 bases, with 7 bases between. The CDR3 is CASSLSGLNTEAFF. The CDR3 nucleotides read TGTGCCAGCAGCTTATCAGGGCTGAACACTGAAGCTTTCTTT.

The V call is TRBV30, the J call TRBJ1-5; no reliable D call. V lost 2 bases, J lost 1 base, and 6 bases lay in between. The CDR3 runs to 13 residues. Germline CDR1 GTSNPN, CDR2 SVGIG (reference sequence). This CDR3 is CAWSSDSNQPQHF. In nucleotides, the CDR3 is TGTGCCTGGAGTTCGGACAGCAATCAGCCCCAGCATTTT. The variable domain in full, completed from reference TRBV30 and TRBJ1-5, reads SQTIHQWPATLVQPVGSPLSLECTVEGTSNPNLYWYRQAAGRGLQLLFYSVGIGQISSEVPQNLSASRPQDRQFILSSKKLLLSDSGFYLCAWSSDSNQPQHFGDGTRLSIL.

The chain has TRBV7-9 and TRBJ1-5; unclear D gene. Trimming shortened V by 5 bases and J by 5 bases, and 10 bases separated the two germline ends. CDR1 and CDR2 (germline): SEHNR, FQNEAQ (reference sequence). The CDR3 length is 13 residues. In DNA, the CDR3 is TGTGCCAGCAGCGTACATTTTGATCAGCCCCAGCATTTT. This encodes CASSVHFDQPQHF.

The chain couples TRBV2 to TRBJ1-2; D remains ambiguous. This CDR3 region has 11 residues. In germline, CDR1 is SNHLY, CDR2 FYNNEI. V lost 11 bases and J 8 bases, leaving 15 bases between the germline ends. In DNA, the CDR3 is TGTGCCGCCCACAGCATACGGGGCTACACCTTC. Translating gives CAAHSIRGYTF. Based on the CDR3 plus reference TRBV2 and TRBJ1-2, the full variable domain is EPEVTQTPSHQVTQMGQEVILRCVPISNHLYFYWYRQILGQKVEFLVSFYNNEISEKSEIFDDQFSVERPDGSNFTLKIRSTKLEDSAMYFCAAHSIRGYTFGSGTRLTVV.

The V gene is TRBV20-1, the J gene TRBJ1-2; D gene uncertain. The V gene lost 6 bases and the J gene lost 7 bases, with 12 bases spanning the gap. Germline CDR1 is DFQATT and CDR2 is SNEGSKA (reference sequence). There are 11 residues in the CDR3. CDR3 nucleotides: TGCAGTGCCGCAGCCGGGTCTGGCTACACCTTC. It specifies CSAAAGSGYTF.

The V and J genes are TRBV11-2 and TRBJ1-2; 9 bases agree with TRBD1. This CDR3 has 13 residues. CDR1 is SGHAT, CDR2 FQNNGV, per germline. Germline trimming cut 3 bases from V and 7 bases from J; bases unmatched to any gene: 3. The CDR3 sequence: CASSLGTGSGYTF. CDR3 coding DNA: TGTGCCAGCAGCTTGGGGACAGGGTCTGGCTACACCTTC. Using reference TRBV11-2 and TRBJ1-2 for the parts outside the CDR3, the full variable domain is EAGVAQSPRYKIIEKRQSVAFWCNPISGHATLYWYQQILGQGPKLLIQFQNNGVVDDSQLPKDRFSAERLKGVDSTLKIQPAKLEDSAVYLCASSLGTGSGYTFGSGTRLTVV.

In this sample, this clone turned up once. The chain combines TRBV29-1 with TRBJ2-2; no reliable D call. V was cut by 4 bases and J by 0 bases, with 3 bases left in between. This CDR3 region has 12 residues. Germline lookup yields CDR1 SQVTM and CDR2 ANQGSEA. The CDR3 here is CSVAPNTGELFF. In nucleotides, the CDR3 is TGCAGCGTTGCCCCGAACACCGGGGAGCTGTTTTTT.

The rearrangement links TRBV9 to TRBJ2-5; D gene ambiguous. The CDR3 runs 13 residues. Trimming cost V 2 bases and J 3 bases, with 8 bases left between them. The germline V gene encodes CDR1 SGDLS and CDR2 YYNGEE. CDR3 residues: CASSVGREETQYF. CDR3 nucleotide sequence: TGTGCCAGCAGCGTTGGTAGGGAAGAGACCCAGTACTTC.

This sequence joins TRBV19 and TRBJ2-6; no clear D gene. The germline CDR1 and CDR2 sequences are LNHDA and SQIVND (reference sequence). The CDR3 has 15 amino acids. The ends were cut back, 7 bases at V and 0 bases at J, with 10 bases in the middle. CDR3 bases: TGTGCCAGTATGAAACGGTCCTCTGGGGCCAACGTCCTGACTTTC. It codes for CASMKRSSGANVLTF.

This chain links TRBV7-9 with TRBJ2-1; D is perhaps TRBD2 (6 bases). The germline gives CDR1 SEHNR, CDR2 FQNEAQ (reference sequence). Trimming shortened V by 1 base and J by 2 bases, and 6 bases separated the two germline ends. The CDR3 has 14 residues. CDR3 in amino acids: CASSLGEAYNEQFF. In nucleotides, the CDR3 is TGTGCCAGCAGCTTAGGGGAGGCCTACAATGAGCAGTTCTTC.

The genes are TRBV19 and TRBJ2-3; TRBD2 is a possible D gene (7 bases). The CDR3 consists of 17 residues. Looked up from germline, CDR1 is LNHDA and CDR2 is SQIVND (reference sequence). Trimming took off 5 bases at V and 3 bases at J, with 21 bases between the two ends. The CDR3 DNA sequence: TGTGCCAGTAGTGTAGGGGGAACGGGAGGAGGAACAGATACGCAGTATTTT. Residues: CASSVGGTGGGTDTQYF.

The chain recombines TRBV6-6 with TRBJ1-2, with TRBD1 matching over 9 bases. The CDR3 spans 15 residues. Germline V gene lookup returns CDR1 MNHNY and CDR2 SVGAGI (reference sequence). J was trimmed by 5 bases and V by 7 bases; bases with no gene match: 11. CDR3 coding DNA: TGTGCCAGCACAAATTACCGGGACAGGGATTATGGCTACACCTTC. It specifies CASTNYRDRDYGYTF.

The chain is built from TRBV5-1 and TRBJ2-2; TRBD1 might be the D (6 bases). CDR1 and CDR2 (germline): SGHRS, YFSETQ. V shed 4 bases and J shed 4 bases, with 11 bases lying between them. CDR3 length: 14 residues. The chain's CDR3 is CASSKQGFTGELFF. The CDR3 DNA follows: TGCGCCAGCAGCAAACAGGGCTTCACCGGGGAGCTGTTTTTT.

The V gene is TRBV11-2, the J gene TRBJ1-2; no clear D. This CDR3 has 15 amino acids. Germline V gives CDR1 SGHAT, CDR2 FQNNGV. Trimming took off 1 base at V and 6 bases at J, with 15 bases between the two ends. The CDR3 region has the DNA TGTGCCAGCAGCTTAGCAAATGGCAGGAGGAATGGCTACACCTTC. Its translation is CASSLANGRRNGYTF.

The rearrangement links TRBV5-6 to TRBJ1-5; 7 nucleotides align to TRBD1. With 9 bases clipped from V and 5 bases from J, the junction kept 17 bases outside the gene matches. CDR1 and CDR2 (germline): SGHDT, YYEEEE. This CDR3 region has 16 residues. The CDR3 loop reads CATQLSVRGTDQPQHF. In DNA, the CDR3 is TGTGCCACCCAGCTTTCGGTCAGGGGGACAGATCAGCCCCAGCATTTT.

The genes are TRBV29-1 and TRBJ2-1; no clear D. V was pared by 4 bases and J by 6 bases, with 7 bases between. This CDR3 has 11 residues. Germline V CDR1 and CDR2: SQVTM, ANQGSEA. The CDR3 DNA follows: TGCAGCGTTGGCACCACCAATGAGCAGTTCTTC. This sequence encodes CSVGTTNEQFF.

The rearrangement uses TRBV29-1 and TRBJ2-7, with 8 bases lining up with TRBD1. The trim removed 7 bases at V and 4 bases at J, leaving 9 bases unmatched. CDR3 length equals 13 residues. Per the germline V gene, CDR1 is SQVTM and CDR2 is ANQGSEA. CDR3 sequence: CSATGTGLYEQYF. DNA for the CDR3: TGCAGCGCGACCGGGACAGGCCTTTACGAGCAGTACTTC.

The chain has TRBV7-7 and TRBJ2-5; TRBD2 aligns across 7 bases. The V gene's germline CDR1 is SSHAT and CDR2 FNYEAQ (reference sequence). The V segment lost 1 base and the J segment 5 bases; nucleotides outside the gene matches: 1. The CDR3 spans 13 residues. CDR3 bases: TGTGCCAGCAGCTTAGTCGGGGGGGAGACCCAGTACTTC. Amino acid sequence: CASSLVGGETQYF. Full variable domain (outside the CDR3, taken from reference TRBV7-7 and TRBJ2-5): GAGVSQSPRYKVTKRGQDVTLRCDPISSHATLYWYQQALGQGPEFLTYFNYEAQPDKSGLPSDRFSAERPEGSISTLTIQRTEQRDSAMYRCASSLVGGETQYFGPGTRLLVL.